This TCR beta chain came from a study of breast tumors, draining lymph nodes, adjacent tissues. TCRdb ran MiXCR on the multiplex PCR reads and lists one entry per CDR3 protein. The data hold about 22,000 distinct CDR3 sequences, with about 61% observed a single time. CDR1 is MNHNS and CDR2 is SASEGT in the germline V gene. V trimming: 5 bases; J trimming: 5 bases; junction bases outside the gene matches: 9. The CDR3 totals 15 residues. This rearrangement joins TRBV6-1 to TRBJ1-5, with TRBD1 identical over 7 bases. Source material: tumor-adjacent breast tissue. This TCR came from a female donor with breast cancer. Some clones in this sample may be carry-over from other donors' samples. DNA of the CDR3: TGTGCCAGCAGTAAGCACAGGGGTTCGGATCAGCCCCAGCATTTT. This translates into CASSKHRGSDQPQHF.